The present TCR beta chain was sequenced within a study of blood T cell repertoires in COVID-19. Across the study: Material from acute and convalescent COVID-19 was sourced from the United States, Italy and Spain. Sample material is recorded as cDNA or gDNA derived from T cells, B-cell-depleted T cells, or PBMCs.

The V gene's germline CDR1 is LNHDA and CDR2 SQIVND (reference sequence). V lost 5 bases to trimming and J lost 4 bases; unmatched junction nucleotides: 7. CDR3 length: 14 residues. As processed by the authors: Reference gene primer amplification yielded estimated nucleated cell counts. Some clones are missing from TCRdb's copy, which holds only in-frame ones; the method was immunoSEQ multiplex PCR. For V, J and clone size, that table is used; D and trimming come from the DNA. The repertoire holds about 270,000 clones, with nearly 85% as singletons. The chain is built from TRBV19 and TRBJ2-5; 7 nucleotides match TRBD1. Material: peripheral blood. This clonotype was obtained from a human donor in a cohort sampled during active COVID-19. CDR3 loop: CASSPGQVGETQYF. The CDR3 DNA reads TGTGCCAGTAGTCCTGGACAGGTTGGAGAGACCCAGTACTTC.